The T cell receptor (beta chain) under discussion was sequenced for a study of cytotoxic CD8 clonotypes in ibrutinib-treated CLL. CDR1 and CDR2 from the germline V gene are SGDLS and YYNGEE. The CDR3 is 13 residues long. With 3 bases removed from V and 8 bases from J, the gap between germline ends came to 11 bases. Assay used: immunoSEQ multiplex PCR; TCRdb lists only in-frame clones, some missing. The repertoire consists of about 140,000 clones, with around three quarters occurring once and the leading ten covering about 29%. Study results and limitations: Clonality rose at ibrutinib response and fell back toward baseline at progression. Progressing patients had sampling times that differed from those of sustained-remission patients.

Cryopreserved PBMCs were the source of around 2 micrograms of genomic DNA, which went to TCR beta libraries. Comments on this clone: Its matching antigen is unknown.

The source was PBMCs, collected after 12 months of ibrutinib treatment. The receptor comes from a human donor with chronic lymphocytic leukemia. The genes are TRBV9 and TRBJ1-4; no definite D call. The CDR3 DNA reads TGTGCCAGCAGCGGCCGGGCCTCAGAAAAACTGTTTTTT. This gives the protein CASSGRASEKLFF. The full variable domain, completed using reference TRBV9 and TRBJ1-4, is DSGVTQTPKHLITATGQRVTLRCSPRSGDLSVYWYQQSLDQGLQFLIQYYNGEERAKGNILERFSAQQFPDLHSELNLSSLELGDSALYFCASSGRASEKLFFGSGTQLSVL.